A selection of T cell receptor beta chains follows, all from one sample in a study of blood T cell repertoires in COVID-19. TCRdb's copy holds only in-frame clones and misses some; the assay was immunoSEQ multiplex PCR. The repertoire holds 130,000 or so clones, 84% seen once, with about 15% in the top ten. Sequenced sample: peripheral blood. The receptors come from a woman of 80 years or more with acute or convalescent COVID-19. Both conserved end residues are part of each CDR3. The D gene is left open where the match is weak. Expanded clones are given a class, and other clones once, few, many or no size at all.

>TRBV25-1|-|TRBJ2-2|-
TGTGCCAGCAGTGGACGACACGGGGAGCTGTTTTTT
CASSGRHGELFF
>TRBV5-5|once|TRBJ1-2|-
TGTGCCAGCACCCAAGGAGCTAACTATGGCTACACCTTC
CASTQGANYGYTF
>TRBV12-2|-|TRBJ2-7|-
TGTGCAAGTCGCTCACTTAGCGGGAGAGAGGGGACTAGGATGTGCTCCTACGAGCAGTACTTC
CASRSLSGREGTRMCSYEQYF
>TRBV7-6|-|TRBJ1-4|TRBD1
TGTGCCAGCAGCGCACGGACAGGGTACGGAGAAAAACTGTTTTTT
CASSARTGYGEKLFF
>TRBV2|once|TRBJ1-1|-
TGTGCCAGCAGTGATTGGAGGAACACTGAAGCTTTCTTT
CASSDWRNTEAFF
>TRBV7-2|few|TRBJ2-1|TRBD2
TGTGCCAGCAGCTTAGCGGTAGCGGGAGTAAGGAATGAGCAGTTCTTC
CASSLAVAGVRNEQFF
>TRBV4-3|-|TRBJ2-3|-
TGCGCCAGCAGCCAACAAGGGCCTGGGGGGGGCCTGCTCTCAGATACGCAGTATTTT
CASSQQGPGGGLLSDTQYF
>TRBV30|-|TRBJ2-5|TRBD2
TGTGCCTGGAGTGTAGGGACTAGCGGGGGCCAAGAGACCCAGTACTTC
CAWSVGTSGGQETQYF
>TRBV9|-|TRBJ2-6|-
TGTGCCAGCAGCGCAGGGGTGCCTGGGGCCAACGTCCTGACTTTC
CASSAGVPGANVLTF
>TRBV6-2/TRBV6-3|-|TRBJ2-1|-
TGTGCCAGCAGTTACATAGAAAGCTCCTACAATGAGCAGTTCTTC
CASSYIESSYNEQFF
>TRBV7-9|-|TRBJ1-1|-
TGTGCCAGCAGCTTAGGCGACAGCACGAACACTGAAGCTTTCTTT
CASSLGDSTNTEAFF
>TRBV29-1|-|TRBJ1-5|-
TGCAGCGTTGTCCAGGGAACCGATCAGCCCCAGCATTTT
CSVVQGTDQPQHF
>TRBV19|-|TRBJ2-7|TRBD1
TGTGCCAGTAGCCCGGACAGGACCTACGAGCAGTACTTC
CASSPDRTYEQYF
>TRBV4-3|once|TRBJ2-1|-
TGCGCCAGCAGCCAAGGTAACAGGGCAGGCGAGCAGTTCTTC
CASSQGNRAGEQFF
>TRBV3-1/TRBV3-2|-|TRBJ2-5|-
TGTGCCAGCAGACCCCCTAGCGTAGGACGAGAGACCCAGTACTTC
CASRPPSVGRETQYF
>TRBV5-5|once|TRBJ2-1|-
TGTGCCAGCAGCTTGGTCCCCGGACTCTCCTACAATGAGCAGTTCTTC
CASSLVPGLSYNEQFF
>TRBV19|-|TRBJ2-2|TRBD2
TGTGCCAGTAGTATGATGCTAGCGGGAGCCCACACCGGGGAGCTGTTTTTT
CASSMMLAGAHTGELFF
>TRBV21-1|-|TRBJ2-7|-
TGTGCCAGCAGCAAAGGGGCACAGGGGGGCTACGAGCAGTACTTC
CASSKGAQGGYEQYF
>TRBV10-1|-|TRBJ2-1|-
TGCGCCAGCAGTGAGGGGAGGAATGAGCAGTTCTTC
CASSEGRNEQFF
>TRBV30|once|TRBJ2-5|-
TGTGCCTGGACCGCTAGCTACGAGACCCAGTACTTC
CAWTASYETQYF
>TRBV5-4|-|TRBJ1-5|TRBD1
TGTGCCAGCAGCCCCGGGACAGTGTATCAGCCCCAGCATTTT
CASSPGTVYQPQHF
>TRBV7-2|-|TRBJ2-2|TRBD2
TGTGCCAGCAGCTCGGGACTAGCCCACACCGGGGAGCTGTTTTTT
CASSSGLAHTGELFF
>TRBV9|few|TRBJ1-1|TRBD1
TGTGCCAGCAGCCCCCGAACAGGGGCCGGCACTGAAGCTTTCTTT
CASSPRTGAGTEAFF